Listed below are T cell receptor beta chains from one sample, sequenced in a study of cytomegalovirus exposure and HLA in healthy donors. Here immunoSEQ multiplex PCR was the method, and the copy in TCRdb shows in-frame clones only, minus some. The sample has 60,000 to 65,000 clones. The specimen sequenced was PBMCs. The receptor source for this set is a woman under 30 in good health and CMV-seronegative. Both conserved end residues are part of each CDR3. The order of the fields is D gene, J gene, V gene, CDR3 DNA, CDR3 protein. A D gene is named only where the DNA matches it firmly.

D: NA; J: TRBJ1-5; V: TRBV25-1; DNA: TGTGCCAGCAGTGAACCTTCGACAGGCGGGGGAGATGAGCCCCAGCATTTT; CDR3: CASSEPSTGGGDEPQHF
D: NA; J: TRBJ2-5; V: TRBV19; DNA: TGTGCCAGCGGTCTTCAAGATAAGACCCAGTACTTC; CDR3: CASGLQDKTQYF
D: TRBD1; J: TRBJ1-2; V: TRBV7-8; DNA: TGTGCCAGCAGCTTAGCGCGGACAGGGGGCTACTATGGCTACACCTTC; CDR3: CASSLARTGGYYGYTF
D: NA; J: TRBJ1-1; V: TRBV5-1; DNA: TGCGCCAGCAGCTTGGAAGGAGCCGAGGCTTTCTTT; CDR3: CASSLEGAEAFF
D: NA; J: TRBJ2-1; V: TRBV10-2; DNA: TGCGCCACCGCTGTAGCTTGGGCGGGGATTGACAATGAGCAGTTCTTC; CDR3: CATAVAWAGIDNEQFF
D: TRBD2; J: TRBJ2-7; V: TRBV5-6; DNA: TGTGCCAGCAGCTTGGTCCTAGCGGGGGCTATGTACGAGCAGTACTTC; CDR3: CASSLVLAGAMYEQYF
D: NA; J: TRBJ1-1; V: TRBV6-4; DNA: TGTGCCAGCAGCGAAACAAAACGCACTGAAGCTTTCTTT; CDR3: CASSETKRTEAFF
D: NA; J: TRBJ1-5; V: TRBV28; DNA: TGTGCCAGCAGTTTAGACATGATATGGCAGCCCCAGCATTTT; CDR3: CASSLDMIWQPQHF
D: TRBD1; J: TRBJ2-3; V: TRBV18; DNA: TGTGCCAGCTCGCGTAATCCGGGACAGGGGCCAGATACGCAGTATTTT; CDR3: CASSRNPGQGPDTQYF
D: TRBD2; J: TRBJ2-7; V: TRBV10-2; DNA: TGCGCCAGCAGTGATCCGGGGGGTAGCTCCTACGAGCAGTACTTC; CDR3: CASSDPGGSSYEQYF
D: NA; J: TRBJ2-7; V: TRBV7-9; DNA: TGTGCCAGCAGCTGGACTCCATACGAGCAGTACTTC; CDR3: CASSWTPYEQYF
D: TRBD2; J: TRBJ2-7; V: TRBV9; DNA: TGTGCCAGCAGCGTAGGACTAGCGGGACGCGACGAGCAGTACTTC; CDR3: CASSVGLAGRDEQYF
D: TRBD1; J: TRBJ1-2; V: TRBV7-9; DNA: TGTGCCATTCCACGACAGGGGTCCTATGGCTACACCTTC; CDR3: CAIPRQGSYGYTF
D: NA; J: TRBJ2-1; V: TRBV20-1; DNA: TGCAGTGCGCATCTAAATGAGCAGTTCTTC; CDR3: CSAHLNEQFF
D: TRBD1; J: TRBJ2-4; V: TRBV18; DNA: TGTGCCAGCTCACCGGGACAGGGCCCTGGGAACATTCAGTACTTC; CDR3: CASSPGQGPGNIQYF
D: TRBD2; J: TRBJ2-3; V: TRBV5-1; DNA: TGCGCCAGCAGCTTCGCTAGCGGGACTACTTACTCTAGCACAGATACGCAGTATTTT; CDR3: CASSFASGTTYSSTDTQYF
D: NA; J: TRBJ2-6; V: TRBV28; DNA: TGTGCCAGCAGTTCCCACAGGGCTGGGGCCAACGTCCTGACTTTC; CDR3: CASSSHRAGANVLTF